This T cell receptor (beta chain) originates from a study of T cell responses to AZD1222 COVID-19 vaccine. From germline, CDR1 is KGHSH and CDR2 LQKENI. The ends were cut back, 5 bases at V and 2 bases at J, with 10 bases in the middle. The CDR3 length is 14 residues. Regarding the study as a whole: Only a handful of people who got AZD1222 tested seropositive at baseline.

The data were produced by immunoSEQ multiplex PCR, yet TCRdb's version contains in-frame clones alone and is incomplete. Here the sample spans about 140,000 clones, roughly 90% being singletons. Regarding this clone: Its specificity is not known.

The clonotype was recovered from an adult in good health. This sequence joins TRBV18 and TRBJ1-5; D gene uncertain. Sequencing used peripheral blood, obtained on day 0 of AZD1222 vaccination. The CDR3 loop is CASSMDGRNQPQHF. In DNA form, the CDR3 reads TGTGCCAGCTCAATGGACGGGCGCAATCAGCCCCAGCATTTT.